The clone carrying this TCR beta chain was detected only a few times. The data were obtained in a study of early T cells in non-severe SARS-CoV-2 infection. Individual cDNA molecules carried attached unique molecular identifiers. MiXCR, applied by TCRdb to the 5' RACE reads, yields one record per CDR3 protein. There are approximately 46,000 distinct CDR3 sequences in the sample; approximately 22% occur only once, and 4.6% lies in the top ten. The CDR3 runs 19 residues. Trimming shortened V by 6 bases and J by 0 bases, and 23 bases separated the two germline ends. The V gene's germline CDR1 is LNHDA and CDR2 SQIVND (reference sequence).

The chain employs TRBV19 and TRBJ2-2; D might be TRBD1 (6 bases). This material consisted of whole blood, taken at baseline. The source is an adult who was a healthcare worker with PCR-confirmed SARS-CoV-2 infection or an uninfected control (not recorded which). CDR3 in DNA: TGTGCCAGTAGCACCGTCTTGAAACCGACAGGACCGAACACCGGGGAGCTGTTTTTT. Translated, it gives CASSTVLKPTGPNTGELFF.